This record covers a single TCR beta chain. Since no conserved phenylalanine or tryptophan closes the CDR3, a read error is the likely cause. The sample is drawn from a study of shared clonotypes between healthy human individuals. On the study more broadly: Those who served as donors were a couple of women and a few men between the ages of 18 and 49.

The V end was cut by 6 bases, the J end by 0 bases, with 8 bases between. The CDR3 consists of 14 residues. Per germline, CDR1 MDHEN and CDR2 SYDVKM. Input per replicate PCR of unsorted PBMC was around 0.3 ug DNA, corresponding to about 30,000 T cell genomes. The method was immunoSEQ multiplex PCR; TCRdb's version includes in-frame clones alone and lacks a portion of them. This sample has around 440,000 clones; 75% to 80% occur once, and the top ten carry approximately 12%. This TCR came from a woman in her forties in good health. Some clones in this sample may be carry-over from other donors' samples. Sequencing was done on a sample of PBMCs. The chain carries TRBV28 and TRBJ1-4, with TRBD1 as a possible D gene (5 bases). CDR3: CASSRTSTNEKLFL. The CDR3 coding sequence is TGTGCCAGCAGCCGGACATCAACTAATGAAAAACTGTTTCTT.